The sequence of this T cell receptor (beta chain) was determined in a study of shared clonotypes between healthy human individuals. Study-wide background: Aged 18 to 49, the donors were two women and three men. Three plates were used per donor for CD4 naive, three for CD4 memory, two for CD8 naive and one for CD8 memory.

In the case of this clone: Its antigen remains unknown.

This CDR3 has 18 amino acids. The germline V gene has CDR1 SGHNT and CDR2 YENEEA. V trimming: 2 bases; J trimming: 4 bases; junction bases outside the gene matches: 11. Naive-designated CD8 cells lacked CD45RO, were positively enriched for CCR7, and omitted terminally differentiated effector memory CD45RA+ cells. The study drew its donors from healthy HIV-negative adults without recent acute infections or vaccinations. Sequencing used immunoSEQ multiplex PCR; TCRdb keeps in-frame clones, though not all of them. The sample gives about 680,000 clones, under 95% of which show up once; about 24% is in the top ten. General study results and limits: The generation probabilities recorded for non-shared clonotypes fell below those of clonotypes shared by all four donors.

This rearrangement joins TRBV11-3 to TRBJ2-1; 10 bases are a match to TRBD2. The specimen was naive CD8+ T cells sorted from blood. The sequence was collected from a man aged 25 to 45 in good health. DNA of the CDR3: TGTGCCAGCAGCTTAAGCGGCCCCGGGACTAGCGAGTACAATGAGCAGTTCTTC. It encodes CASSLSGPGTSEYNEQFF.